This T cell receptor (beta chain) was obtained from a study of T-cell memory formation after mild COVID-19. Study information: Clusters of TCRs were largely donor specific.

Study conclusions and caveats: A balance of CD4 and CD8 characterized clones contracting day 15 to 85, whereas later expanders leaned CD4+.

From the 5' RACE reads, TCRdb called clonotypes with MiXCR, one entry per CDR3 protein. The sample lists fewer than 450,000 distinct CDR3 sequences, 24% seen once, with around 9.5% in the top ten. The germline gives CDR1 LNHDA, CDR2 SQIVND (reference sequence). The V gene end was trimmed by 4 bases and the J gene end by 4 bases; junction bases not matched to a gene: 16. This CDR3 contains 18 residues. A remark on this clonotype: The antigen remains undetermined.

This clonotype was obtained from an adult woman who had mild COVID-19 (a few samples of this study predate the infection). Cell type and time point are not known. The material sequenced was PBMCs or a T cell subset sorted from them (not recorded which). V is TRBV19 and J is TRBJ1-1; 9 bases line up with TRBD1. Here the CDR3 reads CASSTGNWDRELSTEAFF. Written as DNA, the CDR3 is TGTGCCAGTAGTACTGGGAATTGGGACAGGGAGTTGAGCACTGAAGCTTTCTTT.